This T cell receptor beta chain was recorded in a study of control samples from healthy donors and cancer patients. This table comes from immunoSEQ multiplex PCR, and its TCRdb copy is limited to in-frame clones, with some not included. The table shows tens of thousands of clones, with around 94% occurring only once. Germline V gene sequence: CDR1 SGDLS, CDR2 YYNGEE. The CDR3 sequence is 16 residues long. Trimming took 3 bases from V and 4 from J; bases not matched to a gene: 4. The TCR was taken from a man aged 25-45 years in good health. This sequence joins TRBV9 and TRBJ2-3; 14 nucleotides agree with TRBD2. Sequencing was performed on blood. CDR3 nucleotide sequence: TGTGCCAGCAGCGGACTAGCGGGGGGGTTTTCAGATACGCAGTATTTT. It is translated as CASSGLAGGFSDTQYF. Full variable domain (outside the CDR3, taken from reference TRBV9 and TRBJ2-3): DSGVTQTPKHLITATGQRVTLRCSPRSGDLSVYWYQQSLDQGLQFLIQYYNGEERAKGNILERFSAQQFPDLHSELNLSSLELGDSALYFCASSGLAGGFSDTQYFGPGTRLTVL.